This T cell receptor beta chain comes out of a study of patients and donors after allogeneic stem cell transplantation. TCRdb used MiXCR to reprocess the RT-PCR reads, holding one entry per CDR3 protein. In the table there are about 40,000 distinct CDR3 sequences, roughly 29% of which are singletons. There are 14 residues in the CDR3. Germline V CDR1 and CDR2: SGHRS, YFSETQ. V lost 7 bases to trimming and J lost 3 bases, with 16 bases between them. The specimen was blood, either unsorted or a sorted T cell fraction (not recorded which). The clonotype comes from a human donor who was either an allogeneic HSCT recipient or a stem cell or donor lymphocyte infusion donor (not recorded which). It is not recorded whose cells these are; they may come from a transplant donor. The gene calls are TRBV5-1 and TRBJ1-1; no firm D call. As DNA, the CDR3 is TGCGCCAGCCGGAGTGGGCCCCAGGACACTGAAGCTTTCTTT. Translated: CASRSGPQDTEAFF.